This T cell receptor (beta chain) was retrieved from a study of regulatory T cells in long-lasting Graves disease. Time point meaning: persistent/refractory GD, antithyroid drugs over 5 years with positive TRAb. Extracted PBMC RNA gave rise to the TCR library. This clonotype was observed many times. Building the TCR beta libraries relied on iRepertoire HTBI primers, and CDR3 regions underwent Arm-PCR. TCRdb re-analysed the multiplex PCR reads in MiXCR, keeping a single row per CDR3 protein. The sample gives 700,000 or so distinct CDR3 sequences, around 30% of which show up once; 40% to 55% is in the top ten. Germline CDR1 SEHNR, CDR2 FQNEAQ (reference sequence). The CDR3 consists of 12 residues. V was cut by 4 bases and J by 4 bases, with 5 bases left in between.

Here the sequenced sample was peripheral blood mononuclear cells (PBMCs), taken when the disease was refractory, from a patient treated with antithyroid drugs. The chain couples TRBV7-9 to TRBJ1-5; D is unresolved. The TCR sequence derives from a female donor with Graves disease. CDR3 residues: CASSSDNQPQHF. CDR3 DNA: TGTGCCAGCAGCTCCGATAATCAGCCCCAGCATTTT.